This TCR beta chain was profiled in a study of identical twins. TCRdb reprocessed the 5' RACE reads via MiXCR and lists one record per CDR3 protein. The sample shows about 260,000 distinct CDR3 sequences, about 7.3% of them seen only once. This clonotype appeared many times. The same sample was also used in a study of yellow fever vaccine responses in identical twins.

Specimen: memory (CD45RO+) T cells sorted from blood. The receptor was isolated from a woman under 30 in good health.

The CDR3 sequence is CASSPLSGFNEQFF. CDR3 nucleotide sequence: TGTGCCAGCAGCCCTCTTTCAGGTTTCAATGAGCAGTTCTTC. The chain carries TRBV9 and TRBJ2-1; D gene unclear. CDR3 size: 14 residues. Germline V lookup: CDR1 SGDLS, CDR2 YYNGEE. V lost 4 bases, J lost 6 bases, and 14 bases lay in between.